The 6 T cell receptor beta chains below were found in one sample sequenced in a study of blood T cell repertoires in COVID-19. Here immunoSEQ multiplex PCR was the method, and the copy in TCRdb shows in-frame clones only, minus some. This table has more than 150,000 clones, 60% to 80% appearing once. Source material: PBMCs or T cells enriched from blood (not recorded which). The receptor source for this set is a man between 60 and 70 years old who had been exposed to COVID-19.

The J gene is TRBJ2-7, the V gene TRBV24-1, with a possible D match to TRBD1 (6 bases). CDR1 is KGHDR and CDR2 is SFDVKD in the germline V gene. Deletions cut 4 bases from V and 3 bases from J, with 9 bases between. The CDR3 runs to 13 residues. The DNA of the CDR3 is TGTGCCACCAGTGAGGCAGGGGTCTACGAGCAGTACTTC. Its protein is CATSEAGVYEQYF.

The table lists this clone with a few counts. The chain joins TRBV30 to TRBJ2-5; 7 nucleotides align to TRBD2. Germline lookup yields CDR1 GTSNPN and CDR2 SVGIG (reference sequence). CDR3 length: 13 amino acids. The V and J ends lost 7 bases and 5 bases, in that order; junction bases with no gene match: 10. The CDR3 spells CAFLRGVGETQYF. The CDR3 nucleotides are TGTGCCTTCCTCCGGGGGGTTGGGGAGACCCAGTACTTC.

The chain joins TRBV28 to TRBJ1-1; D unclear. This CDR3 comprises 17 residues. Per germline, CDR1 MDHEN and CDR2 SYDVKM. V was cut by 2 bases and J by 4 bases, with 20 bases left in between. CDR3 region: CASSLRGDLISGTEAFF. The DNA for the CDR3 is TGTGCCAGCAGTTTACGCGGCGACTTGATTTCTGGCACTGAAGCTTTCTTT.

This chain connects TRBV5-4 to TRBJ2-3; TRBD2 is a possible D gene (6 bases). V lost 1 base and J lost 4, with 13 bases in between. Germline CDR1 is SGHNT and CDR2 is YYREEE (reference sequence). The CDR3 is 15 amino acids. The CDR3 bases are TGTGCCAGCAGCTTGAAATCTAGCGTGGCAGATACGCAGTATTTT. Translated: CASSLKSSVADTQYF.

This CDR3 is CSGISPREGREQYF. CDR3 in DNA: TGCAGCGGTATATCACCGCGGGAGGGCCGCGAGCAGTACTTC. V is TRBV29-1 and J is TRBJ2-7; 9 bases align to TRBD2. Germline V gene lookup returns CDR1 SQVTM and CDR2 ANQGSEA. The CDR3 extends over 14 amino acids. J gave up 6 bases and V 7 bases, and 13 bases lay outside the gene matches.

The V call is TRBV11-2, the J call TRBJ2-1; 7 nucleotides align to TRBD2. V lost 5 bases to trimming and J lost 0 bases; unmatched junction nucleotides: 10. This CDR3 has 17 amino acids. Germline V gene lookup returns CDR1 SGHAT and CDR2 FQNNGV. The CDR3 nucleotides read TGTGCCAGCAGCCCCCCGGTGGGGGGGAGCTCCTACAATGAGCAGTTCTTC. Translated, it gives CASSPPVGGSSYNEQFF. Complete variable domain (other parts from reference TRBV11-2 and TRBJ2-1): EAGVAQSPRYKIIEKRQSVAFWCNPISGHATLYWYQQILGQGPKLLIQFQNNGVVDDSQLPKDRFSAERLKGVDSTLKIQPAKLEDSAVYLCASSPPVGGSSYNEQFFGPGTRLTVL.